One sample yielded the 30 T cell receptor beta chains listed below, sequenced in a study of T cells in Graves' hyperthyroidism and ophthalmopathy. The CDR3 regions of TCR beta were amplified from RNA transcripts. TCR CDR3 regions were first amplified by RT-PCR with HTBI primers. TCRdb re-called the multiplex PCR reads with MiXCR, one entry per CDR3 protein. In the table there are about 520,000 distinct CDR3 sequences, under 25% of which are singletons. The sample comprised blood. The receptor set was obtained from a man aged 18 to 30 with Graves' hyperthyroidism.

This rearrangement joins TRBV4-1 to TRBJ1-2; tentatively, D is TRBD1 (5 bases). This CDR3 spans 15 amino acids. Trimming pared 1 base from V and 2 bases from J, leaving 11 bases between. CDR1 is MGHRA and CDR2 is YSYEKL in the germline V gene. CDR3 sequence (DNA): TGCGCCAGCAGCCAAGTTAGGGACTGGAACTATGGCTACACCTTC. This sequence encodes CASSQVRDWNYGYTF.

This clonotype has ten or more counts. The chain has TRBV12-3 or TRBV12-4 and TRBJ1-2; D is undetermined. V was pared by 7 bases and J by 8 bases, with 14 bases between. This CDR3 contains 12 residues. DNA of the CDR3: TGTGCCAGCACCCTACACGGGAACGGCTACACCTTC. This translates into CASTLHGNGYTF.

The chain has TRBV4-1 and TRBJ2-5; no definite D call. CDR1 is MGHRA and CDR2 is YSYEKL in the germline V gene. This CDR3 contains 14 residues. V dropped 5 bases and J dropped 1 base, with 11 bases sitting between them. CDR3 sequence reads: CASSTNAFQETQYF. CDR3 DNA: TGCGCCAGCAGCACCAACGCTTTCCAAGAGACCCAGTACTTC.

The CDR3 DNA sequence: TGTGCCAGCCACGCAGGGGGCCCCTCGGGTACGCAGTATTTT. The encoded protein is CASHAGGPSGTQYF. The chain joins TRBV7-2 to TRBJ2-3; 8 bases line up with TRBD1. CDR3 length: 14 amino acids. V lost 8 bases, J lost 8 bases, and 12 bases stayed unmatched. From germline, CDR1 is SGHTA and CDR2 FQGNSA. Supplemented by reference TRBV7-2 and TRBJ2-3, the full variable domain reads GAGVSQSPSNKVTEKGKDVELRCDPISGHTALYWYRQSLGQGLEFLIYFQGNSAPDKSGLPSDRFSAERTGGSVSTLTIQRTQQEDSAVYLCASHAGGPSGTQYFGPGTRLTVL.

This clonotype was seen at least ten times. This chain joins TRBV12-5 and TRBJ1-1; tentative D call: TRBD1 (5 bases). CDR3 size: 15 residues. Trimming took off 3 bases at V and 6 bases at J, with 17 bases between the two ends. Germline CDR1 reads LGHNT; CDR2 reads FRNRAP. In nucleotides, the CDR3 is TGTGCTAGTGGTTTTGGGCAGGGAGGGTATTCTGAAGCTTTCTTT. This codes for CASGFGQGGYSEAFF.

A few counts support this clonotype. The chain recombines TRBV27 with TRBJ2-3, with 7 nucleotides matching TRBD2. CDR1 and CDR2 (germline): MNHEY, SMNVEV (reference sequence). The trim removed 3 bases at V and 3 bases at J, leaving 9 bases unmatched. This CDR3 region has 16 residues. Here the CDR3 reads CASSLASGGYTDTQYF. For the CDR3, the DNA is TGTGCCAGCAGTTTGGCTAGCGGCGGTTATACAGATACGCAGTATTTT.

The chain is built from TRBV7-6 and TRBJ2-5; 12 bases are shared with TRBD1. CDR1 SGHVS and CDR2 FNYEAQ come from the germline V gene. With V trimmed by 1 base and J by 4 bases, 13 bases remained unmatched. The CDR3 length is 19 residues. The CDR3: CASSLEPSTGTGGIETQYF. CDR3 bases: TGTGCCAGCAGCTTAGAACCGTCGACCGGGACAGGGGGCATAGAGACCCAGTACTTC.

This clonotype came up many times. This sequence joins TRBV19 and TRBJ1-5, with D maybe TRBD1 (5 bases). CDR1 and CDR2 from the germline V gene are LNHDA and SQIVND (reference sequence). This CDR3 has 15 residues. The V end lost 5 bases, the J end lost 0 bases, and 11 bases lay between the germline ends. This CDR3 reads CASSGGRISNQPQHF. Written as DNA, the CDR3 is TGTGCCAGTAGTGGGGGACGGATTAGCAATCAGCCCCAGCATTTT.

This clonotype was seen at least ten times. V gene TRBV28 combines with J gene TRBJ1-1, with D hard to call. V shed 6 bases and J shed 3 bases, with 2 bases lying between them. The CDR3 runs to 10 residues. The germline V gene encodes CDR1 MDHEN and CDR2 SYDVKM. The CDR3 protein is CASSYTEAFF. CDR3 DNA sequence: TGTGCCAGCAGCTACACTGAAGCTTTCTTT.

This clonotype showed up many times. The chain links TRBV6-5 to TRBJ1-2; D gene unclear. CDR3 length: 12 residues. Germline CDR1 reads MNHEY; CDR2 reads SVGAGI. V lost 7 bases, J lost 7 bases, and 13 bases lay in between. In DNA form, the CDR3 reads TGTGCCAGCATGGCACCTACCGGTGGCTACACCTTC. Residues: CASMAPTGGYTF.

The J gene is TRBJ1-2, the V gene TRBV19; TRBD1 matches at 12 bases. The CDR3 is 17 amino acids. The V gene's germline CDR1 is LNHDA and CDR2 SQIVND (reference sequence). Trimming cost V 5 bases and J 0 bases; bases outside gene matches: 7. CDR3 sequence reads: CASSPGQGAFSNYGYTF. As DNA, the CDR3 is TGTGCCAGTAGTCCGGGACAGGGGGCTTTCTCTAACTATGGCTACACCTTC.

The table lists this clonotype with many counts. This rearrangement joins TRBV12-3 or TRBV12-4 to TRBJ1-5, with TRBD1 as a possible D gene (5 bases). The CDR3 consists of 14 residues. V lost 9 bases, J lost 4 bases, and 16 bases lay in between. CDR3 in DNA: TGTGCCAGTGGGGGGGGATTCCAAAATCAGCCCCAGCATTTT. This translates into CASGGGFQNQPQHF.

This clonotype was counted many times. The rearrangement uses TRBV20-1 and TRBJ1-1; no reliable D call. The CDR3 loop spans 13 amino acids. The V end lost 7 bases, the J end lost 6 bases, and 18 bases lay between the germline ends. Looked up from germline, CDR1 is DFQATT and CDR2 is SNEGSKA (reference sequence). DNA of the CDR3: TGCAGTGGCGCACACTCACTAAGACCTGAAGCTTTCTTT. Amino acids: CSGAHSLRPEAFF.

This clonotype has a count of ten or more. This chain joins TRBV28 and TRBJ2-7, with a tentative D call TRBD1 (6 bases). CDR3 size: 15 residues. V was clipped by 6 bases and J by 2 bases, with 17 bases between them. CDR1 MDHEN and CDR2 SYDVKM come from the germline V gene. The CDR3, as DNA: TGTGCCAGCAGGCCCAACAGGGATTTGACCTACGAGCAGTACTTC. This sequence encodes CASRPNRDLTYEQYF. The whole variable domain, filled in from reference TRBV28 and TRBJ2-7, reads DVKVTQSSRYLVKRTGEKVFLECVQDMDHENMFWYRQDPGLGLRLIYFSYDVKMKEKGDIPEGYSVSREKKERFSLILESASTNQTSMYLCASRPNRDLTYEQYFGPGTRLTVT.

The chain is built from TRBV5-6 and TRBJ1-5; unclear D gene. The V end lost 4 bases, the J end lost 1 base, and 12 bases lay between the germline ends. This CDR3 spans 15 amino acids. Germline V gives CDR1 SGHDT, CDR2 YYEEEE. CDR3 bases: TGTGCCAGCAGCCCTGCCGGGAACAGCAATCAGCCCCAGCATTTT. Translated, it gives CASSPAGNSNQPQHF.

This chain uses TRBV12-3 or TRBV12-4 with TRBJ2-2; TRBD1 matches 7 bases. With V trimmed by 6 bases and J by 6 bases, 10 bases remained unmatched. The CDR3 contains 15 residues. This chain's CDR3 is CASRPRTGRSGELFF. CDR3 coding DNA: TGTGCCAGCAGACCAAGGACAGGTCGGTCCGGGGAGCTGTTTTTT.

In this sample, this clonotype turned up a few times. A much larger clone lies one base from this, so it may be a read error. The chain uses TRBV11-3 and TRBJ2-5, with D perhaps TRBD2 (5 bases). Germline CDR1 is SGHNT and CDR2 is YENEEA. This CDR3 comprises 13 residues. The DNA for the CDR3 is TGTGCCGGCAGCGGTCTAGGACAAGAGACCCAGTACTTC. Translating it yields CAGSGLGQETQYF.

This clonotype was detected ten times or more. The CDR3 DNA reads as TGTGCCACCTGCAGGCGGAATCAGCCCCAGCATTTT. Translating it yields CATCRRNQPQHF. The V gene is TRBV12-3 or TRBV12-4, the J gene TRBJ1-5; D unclear. Trimming took 10 bases from V and 4 from J, leaving 11 bases between them. The CDR3 has 12 amino acids.

The chain links TRBV27 to TRBJ2-7; maybe TRBD2 (6 bases). The CDR3 totals 14 residues. Germline V gene sequence: CDR1 MNHEY, CDR2 SMNVEV (reference sequence). Trimming stripped 8 bases from V and 1 base from J, with 15 bases between. The CDR3 loop reads CASSRSGGSYEQYF. The CDR3 nucleotides are TGTGCCAGCTCCCGTTCCGGGGGATCCTACGAGCAGTACTTC.

This clonotype was observed at least ten times. This rearrangement joins TRBV20-1 to TRBJ1-1; D possibly corresponds to TRBD1 (5 bases). V gave up 6 bases and J gave up 1 base, with 9 bases separating them. In germline, CDR1 is DFQATT, CDR2 SNEGSKA (reference sequence). This CDR3 is 12 amino acids long. The CDR3 DNA follows: TGCAGTGCCTCTGACAGGAACACTGAAGCTTTCTTT. This codes for CSASDRNTEAFF.

This clonotype was recorded at least ten times. The chain combines TRBV6-5 with TRBJ2-7, with 7 positions matching TRBD2. CDR3 length: 14 amino acids. The ends lost 0 bases at V and 6 bases at J; junction bases unmatched: 5. The germline V gene encodes CDR1 MNHEY and CDR2 SVGAGI. The CDR3 DNA reads TGTGCCAGCAGTTACTCTAGCGGGTGGTTCGAGCAGTACTTC. Protein sequence: CASSYSSGWFEQYF.

This clonotype was recorded only once. The rearrangement uses TRBV11-1 and TRBJ1-2; D gene ambiguous. V gave up 0 bases and J gave up 5 bases, with 19 bases separating them. The CDR3 extends over 17 amino acids. Germline CDR1 reads SGHAT; CDR2 reads FQDESV (reference sequence). CDR3 nucleotides: TGTGCCAGCAGCTTAGCCCGAAGAGGACCGATCCGATATGGCTACACCTTC. It is translated as CASSLARRGPIRYGYTF.

The V call is TRBV20-1, the J call TRBJ2-7, with D unclear. CDR1 and CDR2 from the germline V gene are DFQATT and SNEGSKA (reference sequence). With 1 base removed from V and 6 bases from J, the gap between germline ends came to 16 bases. The CDR3 runs to 14 residues. The CDR3 reads CSARGVRGVFEQYF. The CDR3 nucleotides are TGCAGTGCTAGAGGCGTGAGAGGAGTTTTCGAGCAGTACTTC.

This clonotype was recorded many times. The rearrangement links TRBV7-9 to TRBJ1-2; D perhaps matches TRBD1 (5 bases). Trimming stripped 4 bases from V and 4 bases from J, with 16 bases between. The length of the CDR3 is 15 residues. From germline, CDR1 is SEHNR and CDR2 FQNEAQ (reference sequence). The CDR3 sequence is CASSSQGRMFYGYTF. The DNA of the CDR3 is TGTGCCAGCAGCTCCCAGGGACGGATGTTCTATGGCTACACCTTC.

This clonotype turned up a few times. The chain links TRBV20-1 to TRBJ1-2; a possible D gene is TRBD1 (6 bases). The CDR3 runs to 15 residues. Looked up from germline, CDR1 is DFQATT and CDR2 is SNEGSKA (reference sequence). The V end was cut by 3 bases, the J end by 6 bases, with 20 bases between. CDR3 nucleotides: TGCAGTGCTAGCATCCTGGGCAGGGGAAGAGATGGCTACACCTTC. This codes for CSASILGRGRDGYTF.

This clonotype was recorded many times. The chain is built from TRBV28 and TRBJ2-2; 8 bases agree with TRBD1. CDR3 length: 14 residues. V lost 6 bases to trimming and J lost 2 bases; unmatched junction nucleotides: 2. The V gene's germline CDR1 is MDHEN and CDR2 SYDVKM. The CDR3 bases are TGTGCCAGCAGCCCAGGGGGCAACACCGGGGAGCTGTTTTTT. Protein sequence: CASSPGGNTGELFF.

The rearrangement links TRBV27 to TRBJ1-1; 10 positions match TRBD1. J lost 3 bases, V lost 5 bases, and 3 bases had no gene match. The CDR3 covers 14 residues. Germline CDR1 is MNHEY and CDR2 is SMNVEV (reference sequence). This CDR3 reads CASSRDRGYTEAFF. The CDR3 DNA reads TGTGCCAGCAGTCGGGACAGGGGCTACACTGAAGCTTTCTTT.

The J gene is TRBJ1-1, the V gene TRBV6-1; D is unresolved. Germline V gene lookup returns CDR1 MNHNS and CDR2 SASEGT. This CDR3 region has 15 residues. Trimming stripped 8 bases from V and 0 bases from J, with 16 bases between. CDR3 DNA: TGTGCCAGCGGGGTTTCTGGCCTTATGAACACTGAAGCTTTCTTT. Encoded protein: CASGVSGLMNTEAFF.

This sequence joins TRBV20-1 and TRBJ2-2; D is uncertain. CDR3 size: 15 residues. Germline CDR1 DFQATT, CDR2 SNEGSKA (reference sequence). V was cut by 3 bases and J by 0 bases, with 11 bases left in between. The CDR3 DNA is TGCAGTGCTAGCGCGAGCCGACCGAACACCGGGGAGCTGTTTTTT. Its translation is CSASASRPNTGELFF.

The rearrangement uses TRBV20-1 and TRBJ1-5; a possible D gene is TRBD1 (5 bases). The CDR3 is made up of 14 amino acids. Germline V lookup: CDR1 DFQATT, CDR2 SNEGSKA (reference sequence). The germline V and J ends were trimmed by 5 bases and 0 bases, with 11 bases remaining between them. As DNA, the CDR3 is TGCAGTGCTGCTAGGGGTCATAGCAATCAGCCCCAGCATTTT. As protein: CSAARGHSNQPQHF.